This T cell receptor (beta chain) was retrieved from a study of blood T cell repertoires in COVID-19. Study background: T cells, B-cell-depleted T cells, or PBMCs provided the cDNA or gDNA that served as material.

Clones were read by immunoSEQ multiplex PCR, and TCRdb kept only the in-frame ones, dropping some. The sample has tens of thousands of clones; 87% are singletons. The germline V and J ends were trimmed by 4 bases and 2 bases, with 12 bases remaining between them. The CDR3 is made up of 14 amino acids. Germline V CDR1 and CDR2: SGHRS, YFSETQ. The V call is TRBV5-1, the J call TRBJ2-5; D is uncertain. The material sequenced was peripheral blood. This receptor was taken from a woman aged 55 to 70 with COVID-19, enrolled during active disease. The CDR3 sequence: CASSQFGLQETQYF. CDR3 coding DNA: TGCGCCAGCAGCCAATTCGGTTTACAAGAGACCCAGTACTTC. The complete variable domain, with remaining parts taken from reference TRBV5-1 and TRBJ2-5, reads KAGVTQTPRYLIKTRGQQVTLSCSPISGHRSVSWYQQTPGQGLQFLFEYFSETQRNKGNFPGRFSGRQFSNSRSEMNVSTLELGDSALYLCASSQFGLQETQYFGPGTRLLVL.